Sequencing of this T cell receptor (beta chain) was carried out in a study of T cell responses to AZD1222 COVID-19 vaccine. Broader study findings: Unmutated variant regions are reportedly targeted by nearly half of spike-specific TCRs. The sample set comprised mostly white British donors with more females, and clonal diversity was possibly underestimated.

Generated by immunoSEQ multiplex PCR, the TCRdb table keeps only in-frame clones and is missing some. This repertoire shows around 160,000 clones, around 90% found once; its top ten account for roughly 5%. The trim removed 4 bases at V and 5 bases at J, leaving 6 bases unmatched. This CDR3 spans 15 amino acids. Germline V gene data show CDR1 as MNHEY and CDR2 as SMNVEV (reference sequence). Remarks on this clone: The antigen is unknown.

The chain uses TRBV27 and TRBJ2-7; 12 bases are a match to TRBD1. The source is an adult in good health. Sequencing used peripheral blood, obtained on day 0 of AZD1222 vaccination. The CDR3 DNA sequence: TGTGCCAGCAGTTCCTCCGGGACAGGGGGCCACGAGCAGTACTTC. Amino acid sequence: CASSSSGTGGHEQYF.